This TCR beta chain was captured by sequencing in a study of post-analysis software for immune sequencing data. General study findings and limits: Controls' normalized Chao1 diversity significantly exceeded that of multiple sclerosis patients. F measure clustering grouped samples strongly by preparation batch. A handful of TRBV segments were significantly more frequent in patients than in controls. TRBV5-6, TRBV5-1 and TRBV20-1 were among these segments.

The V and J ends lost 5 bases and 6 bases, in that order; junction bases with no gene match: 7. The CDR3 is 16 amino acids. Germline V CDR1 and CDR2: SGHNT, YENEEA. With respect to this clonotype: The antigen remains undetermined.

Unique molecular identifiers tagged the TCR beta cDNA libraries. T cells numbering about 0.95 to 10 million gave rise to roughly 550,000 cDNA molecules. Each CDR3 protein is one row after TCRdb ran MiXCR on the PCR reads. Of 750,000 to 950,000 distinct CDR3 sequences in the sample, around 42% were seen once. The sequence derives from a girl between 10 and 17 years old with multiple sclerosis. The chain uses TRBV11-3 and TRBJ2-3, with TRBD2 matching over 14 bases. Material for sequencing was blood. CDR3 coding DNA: TGTGCCAGCAGCCCGGGACTAGCGGGAGTAGTGGATACGCAGTATTTT. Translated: CASSPGLAGVVDTQYF. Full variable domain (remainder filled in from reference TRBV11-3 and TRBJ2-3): EAGVVQSPRYKIIEKKQPVAFWCNPISGHNTLYWYLQNLGQGPELLIRYENEEAVDDSQLPKDRFSAERLKGVDSTLKIQPAELGDSAVYLCASSPGLAGVVDTQYFGPGTRLTVL.